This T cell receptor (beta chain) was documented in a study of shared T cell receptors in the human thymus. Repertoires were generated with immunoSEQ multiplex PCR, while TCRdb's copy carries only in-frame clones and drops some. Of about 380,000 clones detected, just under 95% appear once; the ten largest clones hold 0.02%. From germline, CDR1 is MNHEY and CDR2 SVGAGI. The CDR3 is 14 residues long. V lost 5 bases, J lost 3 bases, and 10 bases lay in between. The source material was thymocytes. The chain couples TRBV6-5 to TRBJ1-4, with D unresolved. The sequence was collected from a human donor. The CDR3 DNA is TGTGCCAGCAGTGCCCCTGACGCTAATGAAAAACTGTTTTTT. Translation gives CASSAPDANEKLFF.